The 4 T cell receptor beta chains reported below all come from one sample, sequenced in a study of blood T cell repertoires in COVID-19 (dated by TCRdb to the early 2020s). The method was the immunoSEQ multiplex PCR assay. TCRdb limited this immuneACCESS table to in-frame rearrangements with V and J called. A share of clones is missing; checked studies link under half to unresolved V genes, and the rest is unexplained. The sample data list about 81,000 clones, and 88% of these were observed just once. The ten largest clones represent more than 4.5% of the sample. Sequenced material: peripheral blood. These receptors were obtained from an elderly woman with acute or convalescent COVID-19.

This sequence joins TRBV7-2 and TRBJ2-7; 8 bases align to TRBD1. Trimming removed 5 bases from V and 2 bases from J; junction bases left unmatched: 11. The CDR3 covers 16 residues. Germline V lookup: CDR1 SGHTA, CDR2 FQGNSA. In DNA, the CDR3 is TGTGCCAGCAGCCATCTGACCGGGACAGGAGCCTACGAGCAGTACTTC. It codes for CASSHLTGTGAYEQYF.

The chain couples TRBV7-2 to TRBJ2-3; TRBD2 agrees at 10 bases. Germline V gene lookup returns CDR1 SGHTA and CDR2 FQGNSA. With V trimmed by 0 bases and J by 4 bases, 4 bases remained unmatched. The CDR3 sequence is 16 residues long. DNA of the CDR3: TGTGCCAGCAGCTTAGCCCTAGCGGGAGTCCCAGATACGCAGTATTTT. Amino acid sequence: CASSLALAGVPDTQYF.

Written as DNA, the CDR3 is TGTGCCAGCAGCTTGGATCCTAAGATGGACGAGCAGTACTTC. The encoded protein is CASSLDPKMDEQYF. The chain combines TRBV5-5 with TRBJ2-7; D gene ambiguous. The CDR3 length is 14 residues. The V end lost 0 bases, the J end lost 5 bases, and 12 bases lay between the germline ends. Germline-derived CDR1 and CDR2 are SGHKS and YYEKEE (reference sequence).

This sequence joins TRBV6-5 and TRBJ1-4, with 8 nucleotides matching TRBD1. The V and J ends lost 4 bases and 3 bases, in that order; junction bases with no gene match: 4. The CDR3 loop spans 15 amino acids. CDR1 is MNHEY, CDR2 SVGAGI, per germline. The CDR3 spells CASSSGQGPNEKLFF. The CDR3 bases are TGTGCCAGCAGTTCTGGACAGGGACCTAATGAAAAACTGTTTTTT.